The 17 T cell receptor beta chains presented below share a single source sample, sequenced in a study of T cell responses to AZD1222 COVID-19 vaccine. Method: immunoSEQ multiplex PCR; TCRdb's copy keeps in-frame clones and lacks some. The data hold 130,000 or so clones, with roughly nine tenths observed a single time. The sequences come from peripheral blood, collected on day 0 of AZD1222 vaccination. These receptors all stem from an adult in good health.

This clone is a singleton in its sample. V gene TRBV27 combines with J gene TRBJ1-1; no reliable D call. Germline V gene lookup returns CDR1 MNHEY and CDR2 SMNVEV (reference sequence). The length of the CDR3 is 13 residues. V shed 5 bases and J shed 0 bases, with 7 bases lying between them. In DNA, the CDR3 is TGTGCCAGCAGTGGACTGCTGAACACTGAAGCTTTCTTT. This sequence encodes CASSGLLNTEAFF.

The chain has TRBV11-2 and TRBJ2-1; D is perhaps TRBD1 (6 bases). The germline gives CDR1 SGHAT, CDR2 FQNNGV. Trimming removed 4 bases at V and 10 bases at J, with 17 bases between. The CDR3 consists of 14 residues. This CDR3 reads CASSSLGWQGEQFF. CDR3 in DNA: TGTGCCAGCAGCTCCTTGGGGTGGCAGGGGGAGCAGTTCTTC.

The V call is TRBV28, the J call TRBJ1-4, with 8 bases aligning to TRBD1. This CDR3 region has 17 residues. V lost 5 bases and J lost 0; bases outside the gene matches: 8. CDR1 MDHEN and CDR2 SYDVKM come from the germline V gene. CDR3 DNA sequence: TGTGCCAGCAGTATTCACGGGACAGGAGCAACTAATGAAAAACTGTTTTTT. Translating it yields CASSIHGTGATNEKLFF.

The J gene is TRBJ1-5, the V gene TRBV4-3; D is unresolved. The CDR3 covers 15 residues. Germline V gene sequence: CDR1 LGHNA, CDR2 YSLEER. The V end was cut by 4 bases, the J end by 0 bases, with 10 bases between. The CDR3 reads CASSPEGNSNQPQHF. The CDR3 nucleotides are TGCGCCAGCAGCCCCGAGGGTAATAGCAATCAGCCCCAGCATTTT.

This clone was recorded only once. J is TRBJ1-2 and V is TRBV5-8; D is uncertain. CDR1 and CDR2 (germline): SGHTS, YDEGEE. V lost 4 bases, J lost 7 bases, and 17 bases lay in between. The CDR3 totals 14 residues. As DNA, the CDR3 is TGTGCCAGCAGCCCGTACTCTGTACGAGGTGGCTACACCTTC. It is translated as CASSPYSVRGGYTF.

The rearrangement joins TRBV9 to TRBJ1-2; D uncertain. This CDR3 comprises 12 residues. Trimming took 3 bases from V and 3 from J, leaving 6 bases between them. Germline-derived CDR1 and CDR2 are SGDLS and YYNGEE. CDR3 in amino acids: CASSGRYYGYTF. The CDR3 nucleotides are TGTGCCAGCAGCGGCAGGTACTATGGCTACACCTTC.

The chain is built from TRBV19 and TRBJ2-3; D gene uncertain. In germline, CDR1 is LNHDA, CDR2 SQIVND (reference sequence). The CDR3 extends over 16 amino acids. Trimming removed 4 bases at V and 0 bases at J, with 14 bases between. The CDR3 DNA reads TGTGCCAGTAGTACTCAGTTTGCGGCTAGCACAGATACGCAGTATTTT. It yields the protein CASSTQFAASTDTQYF. The full variable domain, completed using reference TRBV19 and TRBJ2-3, is DGGITQSPKYLFRKEGQNVTLSCEQNLNHDAMYWYRQDPGQGLRLIYYSQIVNDFQKGDIAEGYSVSREKKESFPLTVTSAQKNPTAFYLCASSTQFAASTDTQYFGPGTRLTVL.

V gene TRBV12-3 or TRBV12-4 combines with J gene TRBJ1-2; D is unclear. Trimming removed 7 bases at V and 0 bases at J, with 9 bases between. The CDR3 runs 13 residues. The CDR3 is CASKASTNYGYTF. The CDR3 DNA follows: TGTGCCAGCAAAGCTTCCACTAACTATGGCTACACCTTC.

The CDR3 DNA sequence: TGCGCCAGCAGATCGCAAACAGGGGCCGGGGAGCTGTTTTTT. It codes for CASRSQTGAGELFF. This chain joins TRBV5-1 and TRBJ2-2, with 7 nucleotides matching TRBD1. With 5 bases clipped from V and 6 bases from J, the junction kept 7 bases outside the gene matches. The CDR3 is 14 residues long. Per the germline V gene, CDR1 is SGHRS and CDR2 is YFSETQ. The variable domain in full, completed from reference TRBV5-1 and TRBJ2-2, reads KAGVTQTPRYLIKTRGQQVTLSCSPISGHRSVSWYQQTPGQGLQFLFEYFSETQRNKGNFPGRFSGRQFSNSRSEMNVSTLELGDSALYLCASRSQTGAGELFFGEGSRLTVL.

This clone has only a few counts. This chain connects TRBV4-3 to TRBJ1-3; TRBD1 might be the D (6 bases). Germline-derived CDR1 and CDR2 are LGHNA and YSLEER. This CDR3 is built from 15 residues. V shed 2 bases and J shed 2 bases, with 10 bases lying between them. DNA for the CDR3: TGCGCCAGCAGCCAATGGACAGAGGCTGGAAACACCATATATTTT. Translating gives CASSQWTEAGNTIYF.

V usage is TRBV7-2 and J usage is TRBJ2-7; no clear D. Per germline, CDR1 SGHTA and CDR2 FQGNSA. This CDR3 contains 15 residues. Trimming cost V 1 base and J 0 bases, with 10 bases left between them. CDR3 in amino acids: CASSLGQIPSYEQYF. In DNA form, the CDR3 reads TGTGCCAGCAGCTTAGGGCAGATACCCTCCTACGAGCAGTACTTC. The complete variable domain, with remaining parts taken from reference TRBV7-2 and TRBJ2-7, reads GAGVSQSPSNKVTEKGKDVELRCDPISGHTALYWYRQSLGQGLEFLIYFQGNSAPDKSGLPSDRFSAERTGGSVSTLTIQRTQQEDSAVYLCASSLGQIPSYEQYFGPGTRLTVT.

This chain links TRBV5-1 with TRBJ2-3; no clear D gene. Germline loops: CDR1 SGHRS, CDR2 YFSETQ. This CDR3 spans 13 amino acids. V was pared by 1 base and J by 0 bases, with 3 bases between. DNA of the CDR3: TGCGCCAGCAGCTTGCCTAGCACAGATACGCAGTATTTT. Its translation: CASSLPSTDTQYF.

The chain joins TRBV7-9 to TRBJ2-7, with D uncertain. The CDR3 loop spans 15 amino acids. CDR1 and CDR2 (germline): SEHNR, FQNEAQ (reference sequence). V was pared by 3 bases and J by 2 bases, with 14 bases between. The CDR3 spells CASSFRAGTTYEQYF. Written as DNA, the CDR3 is TGTGCCAGCAGCTTTAGGGCAGGAACTACCTACGAGCAGTACTTC.

V usage is TRBV14 and J usage is TRBJ2-5; a possible D gene is TRBD1 (5 bases). The CDR3 runs 12 residues. Trimming pared 5 bases from V and 7 bases from J, leaving 11 bases between. CDR1 is SGHDN, CDR2 FVKESK, per germline. The CDR3 spells CASSTTTGTQYF. The CDR3 DNA reads TGTGCCAGCAGCACGACCACAGGGACCCAGTACTTC.

The chain combines TRBV5-4 with TRBJ2-3; 10 bases fit TRBD2. Germline-derived CDR1 and CDR2 are SGHNT and YYREEE (reference sequence). Trimming took 0 bases from V and 4 from J; bases not matched to a gene: 5. The CDR3 consists of 16 residues. The CDR3 region has the DNA TGTGCCAGCAGCTTGGATTCTAGCGGGAGATCAGATACGCAGTATTTT. This encodes CASSLDSSGRSDTQYF.

This clone was counted a single time. J is TRBJ2-1 and V is TRBV4-1; either TRBD1 or TRBD2 may fit D (5 bases each). The ends were cut back, 2 bases at V and 3 bases at J, with 14 bases in the middle. Germline CDR1 reads MGHRA; CDR2 reads YSYEKL. CDR3 length: 16 residues. The CDR3 here is CASSQQISGSYNEQFF. The CDR3 region has the DNA TGCGCCAGCAGCCAACAAATATCAGGGAGCTACAATGAGCAGTTCTTC.

The chain carries TRBV30 and TRBJ1-1; D is unclear. Per germline, CDR1 GTSNPN and CDR2 SVGIG (reference sequence). The germline V and J ends were trimmed by 0 bases and 5 bases, with 13 bases remaining between them. This CDR3 is built from 14 residues. The CDR3 region is CAWSVLLRRTEAFF. The DNA for the CDR3 is TGTGCCTGGAGTGTACTTTTAAGGAGGACTGAAGCTTTCTTT.